Detailed here is one T cell receptor (beta chain). What it binds is unknown. In the PCR, 60 Vbeta and 13 Jbeta primers were used. Generated by immunoSEQ multiplex PCR, the TCRdb table keeps only in-frame clones and is missing some. The sample holds roughly 150,000 clones, roughly 85% seen once. V was clipped by 4 bases and J by 5 bases; unmatched bases: 11. The V gene's germline CDR1 is SGDLS and CDR2 YYNGEE. The CDR3 is made up of 15 amino acids. The data are from a study of cytomegalovirus exposure and HLA in healthy donors. Findings and caveats of the study: It emerged from a later analysis that several of the most significant clusters appeared to be linked to common viral pathogens.

The J gene is TRBJ1-1, the V gene TRBV9; 7 bases align to TRBD1. The source material was PBMCs. The receptor was isolated from a male donor in good health and CMV-seronegative. The CDR3 spells CASSPSRGIETEAFF. Written as DNA, the CDR3 is TGTGCCAGCAGCCCGTCCAGGGGGATTGAGACTGAAGCTTTCTTT.